These T cell receptor beta chains were read from a single sample in a study of shared clonotypes between healthy human individuals. This table comes from immunoSEQ multiplex PCR, and its TCRdb copy is limited to in-frame clones, with some not included. The sample has around 2.5 million clones, 90% to 95% seen once. The sequenced material came from naive CD4+ T cells from PBMCs. The receptors stem from a man aged 18 to 30 in good health. Some clones in this sample may be carry-over from other donors' samples. Each CDR3 is given with its conserved first and last residue. The D gene is left open where the match is weak. Not every row has a clone size; where given, it reads once, few, many or a size class.

v_call	j_call	clone_size	d_call	cdr3_nt	cdr3_aa
TRBV5-6	TRBJ2-7	NA	NA	TGTGCCAGCAGCTTGGTGAGGGGACGCGAGCAGTACTTC	CASSLVRGREQYF
TRBV18	TRBJ2-5	NA	NA	TGTGCCAGCTCACCCCGACCTTCACAGGGGAGGGAGACCCAGTACTTC	CASSPRPSQGRETQYF
TRBV6-6	TRBJ2-2	NA	NA	TGTGCCAGCAGTTACCCGGGGGGCCACACCGGGGAGCTGTTTTTT	CASSYPGGHTGELFF
TRBV5-1	TRBJ2-3	NA	NA	TGCGCCAGCAGCTGGGGCTTTATTTCAGATACGCAGTATTTT	CASSWGFISDTQYF
TRBV2	TRBJ2-1	NA	TRBD2	TGTGCCAGCAGTGAGGGAGGGGCTTCCTACAATGAGCAGTTCTTC	CASSEGGASYNEQFF
TRBV27	TRBJ2-2	once	NA	TGTGCCAGCACCCCCGCCGGGACCCCCAACCCCACCGGGGAGCTGTTTTTT	CASTPAGTPNPTGELFF
TRBV29-1	TRBJ2-7	NA	NA	TGCAGCGTTGCTCGGGTCCTGACCCCCTACGAGCAGTACTTC	CSVARVLTPYEQYF
TRBV4-1	TRBJ1-1	NA	TRBD1	TGCGCCAGCAGCCAGGCCCGGACAGGGGGCCGTAGGAACACTGAAGCTTTCTTT	CASSQARTGGRRNTEAFF
TRBV25-1	TRBJ1-1	NA	NA	TGTGCCAGCAGTGAGAAGGGTAAGAACACTGAAGCTTTCTTT	CASSEKGKNTEAFF
TRBV6-1	TRBJ1-2	few	NA	TGTGCCAGCAGTGAATGGGGTGGCTACACCTTC	CASSEWGGYTF
TRBV2	TRBJ1-4	NA	NA	TGTGCCAGCAGTGCTCACCCAACTAATGAAAAACTGTTTTTT	CASSAHPTNEKLFF
TRBV6-5	TRBJ1-5	NA	NA	TGTGCCAGCAGTACAATTACCCAGCCCCAGCATTTT	CASSTITQPQHF
TRBV5-1	TRBJ2-3	NA	NA	TGCGCCAGCAGCATTAGGGAGGGCACAGATACGCAGTATTTT	CASSIREGTDTQYF
TRBV19	TRBJ2-5	NA	TRBD2	TGTGCCAGTAGTATAGTCGGCGGGAGTATGCGGGAGACCCAGTACTTC	CASSIVGGSMRETQYF
TRBV7-3	TRBJ1-3	NA	NA	TGTGCCAGCAGCTCCGGAAACTCTGGAAACACCATATATTTT	CASSSGNSGNTIYF
TRBV2	TRBJ2-4	NA	TRBD1	TGTGCCAGCAGTGAACAGGGGGAGAAAAACATTCAGTACTTC	CASSEQGEKNIQYF
TRBV7-6	TRBJ2-7	NA	NA	TGTGCCAGCAGCTTAGGGGTCAGGGCTCGCGAGCAGTACTTC	CASSLGVRAREQYF
TRBV5-1	TRBJ2-1	NA	NA	TGCGCCAGCAGCTACCGAGGGGGTCAGGACAATGAGCAGTTCTTC	CASSYRGGQDNEQFF
TRBV18	TRBJ1-2	NA	NA	TGTGCCAGCTCACCCCAGGGGCTAGCTAACTATGGCTACACCTTC	CASSPQGLANYGYTF
TRBV2	TRBJ1-5	NA	TRBD1	TGTGCCAGCAGCGGGACAGGGGGCAGTCAGCCCCAGCATTTT	CASSGTGGSQPQHF
TRBV7-3	TRBJ2-1	NA	NA	TGTGCCAGCAGCCGGAGCTCCTACAATGAGCAGTTCTTC	CASSRSSYNEQFF
TRBV2	TRBJ2-7	NA	NA	TGTGCCAGCTCCGAGTTCTACGAGCAGTACTTC	CASSEFYEQYF
TRBV7-2	TRBJ2-3	NA	NA	TGTGCCAGCAGCTTAGAAATCGGTTCGGGCACAGATACGCAGTATTTT	CASSLEIGSGTDTQYF
TRBV5-1	TRBJ2-5	NA	NA	TGCGCCAGCAGCTTTGGAGGGCCCGAGACCCAGTACTTC	CASSFGGPETQYF
TRBV18	TRBJ2-1	NA	NA	TGTGCCAGCTCACCCGTGGCAGGGGGGGTCTCCTACAATGAGCAGTTCTTC	CASSPVAGGVSYNEQFF
TRBV2	TRBJ2-2	NA	TRBD2	TGTGCCAGCAGCCGGACTAGCGGGAGGGTCTACACCGGGGAGCTGTTTTTT	CASSRTSGRVYTGELFF
TRBV5-1	TRBJ1-4	NA	NA	TGCGCCAGCAGCGGGACTCTTGCTGCTAATGAAAAACTGTTTTTT	CASSGTLAANEKLFF
TRBV6-1	TRBJ2-4	NA	TRBD2	TGTGCCAGCATTCGGTTGGCGGGAGGGGACATTCAGTACTTC	CASIRLAGGDIQYF
TRBV29-1	TRBJ1-2	NA	NA	TGCAGCGTTGTGGACTCTTTTAACTATGGCTACACCTTC	CSVVDSFNYGYTF
TRBV5-1	TRBJ1-2	NA	NA	TGCGCCAGCAGCTTGGTTTCAGGCGTCGCTAACTATGGCTACACCTTC	CASSLVSGVANYGYTF
TRBV2	TRBJ2-4	NA	TRBD1	TGTGCCAGCAGTGATGGACAGGGAAAAAACATTCAGTACTTC	CASSDGQGKNIQYF
TRBV29-1	TRBJ2-3	NA	NA	TGCAGTTCTAAACAGGGAGTCCCAGATACGCAGTATTTT	CSSKQGVPDTQYF
TRBV11-3	TRBJ2-2	once	NA	TGTGCCAGCAGCCGTGGAGGTGGGGGAATAATAGGGGAGCTGTTTTTT	CASSRGGGGIIGELFF
TRBV7-9	TRBJ2-7	NA	NA	TGTGCCAGCAGCGGGGGACATCTCCTCTCCTACGAGCAGTACTTC	CASSGGHLLSYEQYF
TRBV5-8	TRBJ2-7	NA	TRBD1	TGTGCCAGCAGCTCCGGGACAGGGTTTCTGGTGCAGTACTTC	CASSSGTGFLVQYF
TRBV6-1	TRBJ1-5	NA	NA	TGTGCCAGCAGTGATCTGAATAGCAATCAGCCCCAGCATTTT	CASSDLNSNQPQHF
TRBV28	TRBJ2-1	NA	TRBD2	TGTGCCAGCAGCCCCGTTAGCGGGGGCTCCTACAATGAGCAGTTCTTC	CASSPVSGGSYNEQFF
TRBV18	TRBJ2-7	once	NA	TGTGCCAGCTCACCACTAGCGGTAGCCTCCTACGAGCAGTACTTC	CASSPLAVASYEQYF
TRBV28	TRBJ1-4	once	TRBD1	TGTGCCAGCAGTTTAACAGGGGGCGATAAACTGTTTTTT	CASSLTGGDKLFF
TRBV19	TRBJ1-5	NA	TRBD1	TGTGCCAGTAGGCCTGGGACAGGGGGCAGTTATAGCAATCAGCCCCAGCATTTT	CASRPGTGGSYSNQPQHF
TRBV5-1	TRBJ2-1	NA	NA	TGCGCCAGCAGCTTGGAGTCTCCGTTTTATGGCAATGAGCAGTTCTTC	CASSLESPFYGNEQFF